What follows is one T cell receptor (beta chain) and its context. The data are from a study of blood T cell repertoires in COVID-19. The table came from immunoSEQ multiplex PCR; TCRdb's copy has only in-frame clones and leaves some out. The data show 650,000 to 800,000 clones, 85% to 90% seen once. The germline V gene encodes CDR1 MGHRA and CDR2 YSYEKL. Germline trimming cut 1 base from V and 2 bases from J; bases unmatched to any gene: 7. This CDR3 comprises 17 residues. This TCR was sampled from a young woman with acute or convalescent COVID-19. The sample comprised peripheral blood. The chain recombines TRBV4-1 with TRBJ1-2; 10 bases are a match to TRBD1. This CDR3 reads CASSQVGTGAVNYGYTF. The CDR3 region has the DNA TGCGCCAGCAGCCAAGTAGGGACAGGGGCCGTGAACTATGGCTACACCTTC.